This T cell receptor (beta chain) was observed in a study of early T cells in non-severe SARS-CoV-2 infection. Study-level results: Anti-spike CD8 responses were favored by VDJdb matching, which missed private and CD4 specificities.

Germline CDR1 is KGHSH and CDR2 is LQKENI. This CDR3 has 16 residues. V was clipped by 3 bases and J by 0 bases, with 15 bases between them. Individual cDNA molecules received unique molecular identifiers. TCRdb analysed the 5' RACE reads with MiXCR anew, one entry per CDR3 protein. Of 65,000 to 75,000 distinct CDR3 sequences in the sample, around 10% were seen once. This clonotype was seen many times. Its specificity is unknown. Sample: whole blood. The V call is TRBV18, the J call TRBJ2-7; weak D call: TRBD2 (5 bases). This TCR came from an adult who was a healthcare worker with PCR-confirmed SARS-CoV-2 infection or an uninfected control (not recorded which). The CDR3 DNA reads TGTGCCAGCTCACCCCAAACTAGTACCCCCTCCTACGAGCAGTACTTC. Encoded protein: CASSPQTSTPSYEQYF.